This T cell receptor (beta chain) was recovered during a study of cytomegalovirus exposure and HLA in healthy donors. The wider study: A data release that came early held roughly 90 million unique TCRs from HLA-typed donors.

Study findings and constraints: A link between a missense DCLRE1C variant and TCR beta V- and J-gene trimming emerged from a later analysis.

Likely unrecorded immune exposures existed in these nominally healthy donors. For this clone: What it binds is not known.

Use of 60 Vbeta and 13 Jbeta primers characterized the PCR. Sequenced by immunoSEQ multiplex PCR; TCRdb stores in-frame clones only, minus some. Of approximately 160,000 clones in the sample, approximately 80% were seen once. Trimming took off 0 bases at V and 1 base at J, with 9 bases between the two ends. Germline V CDR1 and CDR2: MRHNA, SNTAGT. The CDR3 sequence is 15 residues long. This TCR came from a woman in her 30s in good health and CMV-seronegative. Sequencing used PBMCs. The chain uses TRBV6-4 and TRBJ1-2; no definite D call. DNA of the CDR3: TGTGCCAGCAGTGACTCGGTTAATAGTAACTATGGCTACACCTTC. Protein: CASSDSVNSNYGYTF.